These 15 T cell receptor beta chains were all obtained from the same sample, sequenced in a study of blood T cell repertoires in COVID-19. This table comes from immunoSEQ multiplex PCR, and its TCRdb copy is limited to in-frame clones, with some not included. The sample has under 75,000 clones, 75% to 85% seen once; the top ten hold 7.2%. Sequenced: peripheral blood. Receptors originate from a man in his 60s with acute or convalescent COVID-19.

The genes are TRBV6-6 and TRBJ2-2, with 10 bases fitting TRBD2. The V segment lost 6 bases and the J segment 5 bases; nucleotides outside the gene matches: 9. The CDR3 covers 16 residues. Germline CDR1 reads MNHNY; CDR2 reads SVGAGI (reference sequence). The DNA of the CDR3 is TGTGCCAGCAGGCTCCTAGCGGGGGCTGGGACCGGGGAGCTGTTTTTT. Protein product: CASRLLAGAGTGELFF.

This rearrangement joins TRBV10-1 to TRBJ1-6; D gene unclear. Germline CDR1 is WNHNN and CDR2 is SYGVQD (reference sequence). V gave up 8 bases and J gave up 4 bases, with 15 bases separating them. The CDR3 is 15 residues long. CDR3 protein: CASGGERPYNSPLHF. In nucleotides, the CDR3 is TGCGCCAGCGGAGGAGAGCGTCCTTATAATTCACCCCTCCACTTT.

This chain connects TRBV5-1 to TRBJ1-1; 7 bases match TRBD1. V lost 0 bases to trimming and J lost 5 bases; unmatched junction nucleotides: 7. Germline V gives CDR1 SGHRS, CDR2 YFSETQ. This CDR3 is 15 amino acids long. The chain's CDR3 is CASSLGQGVATEAFF. DNA of the CDR3: TGCGCCAGCAGCTTGGGACAGGGTGTCGCGACTGAAGCTTTCTTT.

The chain employs TRBV7-9 and TRBJ1-3; weak D call: TRBD1 (5 bases). V lost 5 bases and J lost 0, with 11 bases in between. Germline CDR1 SEHNR, CDR2 FQNEAQ (reference sequence). This CDR3 contains 15 residues. For the CDR3, the DNA is TGTGCCAGCAGCCGAGGCGACAGCTCTGGAAACACCATATATTTT. Translated: CASSRGDSSGNTIYF.

The chain uses TRBV6-1 and TRBJ1-5; no firm D call. Germline V gene data show CDR1 as MNHNS and CDR2 as SASEGT. The germline V and J ends were trimmed by 3 bases and 6 bases, with 12 bases remaining between them. The CDR3 sequence is 14 residues long. The CDR3 loop reads CASSEGASRQPQHF. The CDR3 DNA follows: TGTGCCAGCAGTGAGGGAGCTTCACGTCAGCCCCAGCATTTT.

This chain connects TRBV25-1 to TRBJ1-1; TRBD1 is a possible D gene (6 bases). The ends were cut back, 5 bases at V and 5 bases at J, with 12 bases in the middle. The CDR3 has 13 residues. Germline V gene lookup returns CDR1 MGHDK and CDR2 SYGVNS. CDR3 coding DNA: TGTGCCAGCAGTTTTCCTGGACAGACTGAAGCTTTCTTT. It translates to CASSFPGQTEAFF.

This sequence joins TRBV5-6 and TRBJ2-7; 12 bases agree with TRBD1. V dropped 6 bases and J dropped 4; count of bases not matched to a gene: 14. From germline, CDR1 is SGHDT and CDR2 YYEEEE. CDR3 length: 17 amino acids. The CDR3 reads CASNQRRDRGRGYEQYF. The CDR3 nucleotides read TGTGCCAGCAACCAGCGACGGGACAGGGGGCGCGGGTACGAGCAGTACTTC. Combining the CDR3 with reference TRBV5-6 and TRBJ2-7 gives the whole variable domain DAGVTQSPTHLIKTRGQQVTLRCSPKSGHDTVSWYQQALGQGPQFIFQYYEEEERQRGNFPDRFSGHQFPNYSSELNVNALLLGDSALYLCASNQRRDRGRGYEQYFGPGTRLTVT.

CDR3 residues: CASSYGTLNTEAFF. The CDR3, as DNA: TGTGCCAGCAGTTACGGGACATTGAACACTGAAGCTTTCTTT. The rearrangement uses TRBV6-5 and TRBJ1-1, with D perhaps TRBD1 (6 bases). The CDR3 contains 14 residues. Germline CDR1 and CDR2: MNHEY and SVGAGI. With 2 bases removed from V and 0 bases from J, the gap between germline ends came to 7 bases.

The J gene is TRBJ2-5, the V gene TRBV9; 9 bases are shared with TRBD2. This CDR3 region has 16 residues. With V trimmed by 0 bases and J by 1 base, 4 bases remained unmatched. Germline assignment: CDR1 SGDLS and CDR2 YYNGEE. The DNA of the CDR3 is TGTGCCAGCAGCGTAGGATCTAGCGGGGTCCAAGAGACCCAGTACTTC. Translated, it gives CASSVGSSGVQETQYF.

The V and J genes are TRBV5-1 and TRBJ2-7, with TRBD1 identical over 9 bases. The CDR3 totals 16 residues. Losses at the gene ends were 5 bases for V and 5 bases for J; bases not matched to a gene: 14. Germline V CDR1 and CDR2: SGHRS, YFSETQ. CDR3 sequence: CASSRSGTGIGDEQYF. For the CDR3, the DNA is TGCGCCAGCAGTCGTTCCGGGACAGGGATCGGCGACGAGCAGTACTTC.

The rearrangement joins TRBV7-6 to TRBJ2-1; TRBD1 matches at 9 bases. Losses at the gene ends were 2 bases for V and 7 bases for J; bases not matched to a gene: 3. Germline lookup yields CDR1 SGHVS and CDR2 FNYEAQ. The CDR3 loop spans 14 amino acids. CDR3 amino acids: CASSLNDRGNEQFF. The CDR3 nucleotides are TGTGCCAGCAGCTTAAACGACAGGGGGAATGAGCAGTTCTTC.

V and J are TRBV3-1 (or the pseudogene TRBV3-2) and TRBJ1-1, with D tentatively TRBD1 (6 bases). Germline CDR1 is LGHDT and CDR2 is YNNKEL (reference sequence). CDR3 length equals 15 residues. Trimming stripped 0 bases from V and 5 bases from J, with 13 bases between. The CDR3 DNA follows: TGTGCCAGCAGCCAAGATCCGGGGGGCTGGACTGAAGCTTTCTTT. This codes for CASSQDPGGWTEAFF.

This chain uses TRBV7-2 with TRBJ1-1; 9 positions match TRBD1. Germline CDR1 reads SGHTA; CDR2 reads FQGNSA. The V segment lost 4 bases and the J segment 10 bases; nucleotides outside the gene matches: 13. The CDR3 consists of 15 residues. CDR3 nucleotide sequence: TGTGCCAGCAGCTCGCCGGACAGGGGACCGAGGGGAGCTTTCTTT. Its protein product is CASSSPDRGPRGAFF.

This chain links TRBV30 with TRBJ2-7, with D perhaps TRBD1 (6 bases). Germline CDR1 and CDR2: GTSNPN and SVGIG (reference sequence). The length of the CDR3 is 12 residues. Trimming removed 8 bases at V and 2 bases at J, with 13 bases between. The CDR3 bases are TGTGCCCTCCTTGGACAGACCTACGAGCAGTACTTC. As protein: CALLGQTYEQYF.

The V call is TRBV5-4, the J call TRBJ2-7; TRBD1 matches 10 bases. There are 13 residues in the CDR3. V gave up 4 bases and J gave up 5 bases; unmatched junction bases: 3. The germline CDR1 and CDR2 sequences are SGHNT and YYREEE (reference sequence). In nucleotides, the CDR3 is TGTGCCAGCAGCAGACAGGGGGCCCACGAGCAGTACTTC. Protein: CASSRQGAHEQYF.